These 9 T cell receptor beta chains were sequenced from one sample in a study of Ad26.COV2.S vaccination and SARS-CoV-2 variants. TCRdb keeps only in-frame clones here, not all; method: immunoSEQ multiplex PCR. The sample lists tens of thousands of clones, approximately 81% occurring once. Sequencing used peripheral blood, obtained after recovery from COVID-19. The receptors were gathered from a human donor who had recovered from COVID-19.

This chain links TRBV4-3 with TRBJ2-6, with D unresolved. The germline V gene encodes CDR1 LGHNA and CDR2 YSLEER. The CDR3 length is 16 residues. V was cut by 0 bases and J by 0 bases, with 6 bases left in between. In nucleotides, the CDR3 is TGCGCCAGCAGCCAAGAACCCAGCTCTGGGGCCAACGTCCTGACTTTC. The encoded protein is CASSQEPSSGANVLTF.

This chain links TRBV10-1 with TRBJ2-1; TRBD2 agrees at 7 bases. Per the germline V gene, CDR1 is WNHNN and CDR2 is SYGVQD (reference sequence). The trim removed 5 bases at V and 6 bases at J, leaving 7 bases unmatched. The CDR3 length is 14 residues. The CDR3 DNA follows: TGCGCCAGCAGTCGGACTAGGTCCCTCAATGAGCAGTTCTTC. Protein: CASSRTRSLNEQFF.

The chain combines TRBV2 with TRBJ1-1, with a possible D match to TRBD1 (5 bases). The germline V gene encodes CDR1 SNHLY and CDR2 FYNNEI. The CDR3 length is 13 residues. Trimming took 7 bases from V and 4 from J, leaving 13 bases between them. DNA of the CDR3: TGTGCCAGCATGGGGGAGAGGGGCACTGAAGCTTTCTTT. Amino acids: CASMGERGTEAFF.

The chain uses TRBV6-5 and TRBJ1-4, with D possibly matching TRBD1 (6 bases). V lost 6 bases, J lost 6 bases, and 14 bases lay in between. CDR1 and CDR2 (germline): MNHEY, SVGAGI. The CDR3 contains 14 residues. CDR3 DNA sequence: TGTGCCAGCAGGACCGGGACACTTCATGAAAAACTGTTTTTT. This sequence encodes CASRTGTLHEKLFF.

This chain joins TRBV10-3 and TRBJ2-3; D remains unclear. Looked up from germline, CDR1 is ENHRY and CDR2 is SYGVKD. Deletions cut 5 bases from V and 2 bases from J, with 14 bases between. The CDR3 extends over 15 amino acids. The CDR3 sequence is CAISSLGIITDTQYF. The CDR3 DNA sequence: TGTGCCATCAGTTCCTTGGGCATCATCACAGATACGCAGTATTTT.

The chain has TRBV4-3 and TRBJ1-2; no reliable D call. V lost 0 bases, J lost 1 base, and 9 bases lay in between. The germline CDR1 and CDR2 sequences are LGHNA and YSLEER. The CDR3 covers 15 residues. In nucleotides, the CDR3 is TGCGCCAGCAGCCAAGAGTGGCAGTTTAACTATGGCTACACCTTC. Translated: CASSQEWQFNYGYTF.

The chain has TRBV18 and TRBJ2-3; TRBD2 matches at 12 bases. CDR3 length equals 15 residues. The V gene's germline CDR1 is KGHSH and CDR2 LQKENI. Trimming took 6 bases from V and 4 from J; bases not matched to a gene: 5. The DNA of the CDR3 is TGTGCCAGCTCGGCGACTAGCGGGAGATCAGATACGCAGTATTTT. Encoded protein: CASSATSGRSDTQYF.

This rearrangement joins TRBV12-3 or TRBV12-4 to TRBJ1-2; 7 bases align to TRBD1. Germline trimming cut 3 bases from V and 8 bases from J; bases unmatched to any gene: 0. The CDR3 is 11 residues long. CDR3 sequence reads: CASSLGQGYTF. Written as DNA, the CDR3 is TGTGCCAGCAGTTTGGGACAGGGCTACACCTTC.

The rearrangement joins TRBV7-2 to TRBJ1-2, with TRBD1 identical over 9 bases. With V trimmed by 5 bases and J by 8 bases, 12 bases remained unmatched. The CDR3 sequence is 15 residues long. Germline CDR1 SGHTA, CDR2 FQGNSA. The CDR3 region has the DNA TGTGCCAGCAGCCTTTCCTACAGGGGGCGAGAGGGCTACACCTTC. This codes for CASSLSYRGREGYTF.